This is a list of T cell receptor beta chains from one sample in a study of T cell repertoires in cytomegalovirus infection. For these TCRs, the target antigens are not known. TCRdb itself ran the reads through MiXCR, one entry per CDR3 protein. The sample consists of fewer than 1,000,000 distinct CDR3 sequences, approximately 31% of them appearing once. The source was cultured CD8+ T cells from PBMCs, collected from culture after CMV antigen stimulation. Receptors were obtained from a human donor in good health (CMV status not recorded). Some clones in this sample may be carry-over from other donors' samples. CDR3s include the opening cysteine and the closing phenylalanine or tryptophan. A D gene is named only where the DNA matches it firmly. Clone size, where shown, is once, few, many, or a class for clones that have expanded.

J: TRBJ1-1; size: -; D: -; V: TRBV12-3/TRBV12-4; CDR3: CASSLEGHGVEAFF; DNA: TGTGCCAGCAGTTTGGAAGGACATGGTGTAGAAGCTTTCTTT
J: TRBJ2-2; size: few; D: TRBD2; V: TRBV10-3; CDR3: CAISSDSGGNTGELFF; DNA: TGTGCCATCAGCTCAGATAGCGGGGGGAACACCGGGGAGCTGTTTTTT
J: TRBJ1-1; size: -; D: TRBD1; V: TRBV10-3; CDR3: CAVLGGGPEGTEAFF; DNA: TGTGCCGTCTTAGGGGGCGGACCGGAAGGCACTGAAGCTTTCTTT
J: TRBJ1-1; size: once; D: TRBD1; V: TRBV20-1; CDR3: CSARPTGYTEAFF; DNA: TGCAGTGCTAGACCGACAGGGTACACTGAAGCTTTCTTT
J: TRBJ2-2; size: many; D: -; V: TRBV7-2; CDR3: CASSPRDINTGELFF; DNA: TGTGCCAGCAGCCCGAGGGACATTAACACCGGGGAGCTGTTTTTT
J: TRBJ2-2; size: -; D: -; V: TRBV4-1; CDR3: CASGQAGTGELFF; DNA: TGCGCCAGCGGCCAAGCGGGTACCGGGGAGCTGTTTTTT
J: TRBJ2-7; size: few; D: TRBD1; V: TRBV2; CDR3: CASSADRGLSEQYF; DNA: TGTGCCAGCAGTGCCGACAGGGGGCTTAGCGAGCAGTACTTC
J: TRBJ1-4; size: few; D: -; V: TRBV28; CDR3: CASSIIPVGGVWEKLFF; DNA: TGTGCCAGCAGTATAATCCCCGTGGGGGGCGTCTGGGAAAAACTGTTTTTT
J: TRBJ1-2; size: few; D: TRBD1; V: TRBV19; CDR3: CASSIASDREYGYTF; DNA: TGTGCCAGTAGTATAGCCTCCGACAGGGAGTATGGCTACACCTTC
J: TRBJ1-1; size: many; D: -; V: TRBV12-3/TRBV12-4; CDR3: CASSLKNWGQRLNTEAFF; DNA: TGTGCCAGCAGTTTAAAAAATTGGGGGCAGAGATTGAACACTGAAGCTTTCTTT
J: TRBJ2-7; size: -; D: TRBD1; V: TRBV7-9; CDR3: CASSYGTDIRWGEQYF; DNA: TGTGCCAGCAGCTACGGGACAGACATTAGATGGGGGGAGCAGTACTTC
J: TRBJ2-2; size: many; D: TRBD1; V: TRBV7-6; CDR3: CASSLRGLGTGELFF; DNA: TGTGCCAGCAGCTTAAGGGGGCTTGGCACCGGGGAGCTGTTTTTT
J: TRBJ2-2; size: few; D: -; V: TRBV20-1; CDR3: CSAGDWDTGELFF; DNA: TGCAGTGCTGGGGACTGGGACACCGGGGAGCTGTTTTTT
J: TRBJ1-1; size: -; D: TRBD1; V: TRBV4-2; CDR3: CASSKLTQGAVEAFF; DNA: TGTGCCAGCAGCAAACTGACGCAGGGGGCGGTGGAAGCTTTCTTT
J: TRBJ2-3; size: few; D: -; V: TRBV6-5; CDR3: CASSYAPPTDTQYF; DNA: TGTGCCAGCAGTTACGCGCCTCCCACAGATACGCAGTATTTT
J: TRBJ1-2; size: once; D: TRBD1; V: TRBV19; CDR3: CASSAGQGPYGYTF; DNA: TGTGCCAGTAGTGCGGGACAGGGACCCTATGGCTACACCTTC
J: TRBJ2-3; size: few; D: -; V: TRBV6-5; CDR3: CASSDGRSTDTQYF; DNA: TGTGCCAGCAGCGACGGCCGTAGCACAGATACGCAGTATTTT
J: TRBJ1-2; size: -; D: TRBD1; V: TRBV7-9; CDR3: CASSFDRVVGYGYTF; DNA: TGTGCCAGCAGCTTTGACAGGGTAGTAGGCTATGGCTACACCTTC
J: TRBJ1-1; size: -; D: TRBD1; V: TRBV6-2/TRBV6-3; CDR3: CASSITGVLAEAFF; DNA: TGTGCCAGCAGTATCACAGGGGTCTTGGCTGAAGCTTTCTTT
J: TRBJ1-1; size: -; D: TRBD1; V: TRBV7-6; CDR3: CASSLGQGANTEASF; DNA: TGTGCCAGCAGCTTAGGACAGGGGGCAAACACTGAAGCTTCCTTT
J: TRBJ2-3; size: many; D: -; V: TRBV6-4; CDR3: CASSDSRSGAGADTQYF; DNA: TGTGCCAGCAGTGACTCGCGGTCGGGGGCCGGTGCAGATACGCAGTATTTT
J: TRBJ2-5; size: -; D: -; V: TRBV4-1; CDR3: CASSQWQGSVETQYF; DNA: TGCGCCAGCAGCCAATGGCAGGGGTCGGTGGAGACCCAGTACTTC